This TCR beta chain was profiled in a study of T cell repertoires in cytomegalovirus infection. This clonotype was observed many times. No antigen is known for it. From germline, CDR1 is SGHAT and CDR2 FQDESV (reference sequence). V was clipped by 5 bases and J by 1 base; unmatched bases: 5. The CDR3 consists of 15 residues. One entry per CDR3 protein, called by TCRdb with MiXCR from the reads. The sample records hundreds of thousands of distinct CDR3 sequences, approximately 10% being singletons. Study-wide results and caveats: CMV carriers with the relevant HLA were identified by cumulative public TCR beta family frequency.

Input material: PBMCs. The receptor's source is a human donor in good health (CMV status not recorded). Some clones in this sample may be carry-over from other donors' samples. This sequence joins TRBV11-1 and TRBJ2-3, with 8 nucleotides matching TRBD1. The DNA of the CDR3 is TGTGCCAGCAGCCCCGGACAGGGTGGCACAGATACGCAGTATTTT. This sequence encodes CASSPGQGGTDTQYF.